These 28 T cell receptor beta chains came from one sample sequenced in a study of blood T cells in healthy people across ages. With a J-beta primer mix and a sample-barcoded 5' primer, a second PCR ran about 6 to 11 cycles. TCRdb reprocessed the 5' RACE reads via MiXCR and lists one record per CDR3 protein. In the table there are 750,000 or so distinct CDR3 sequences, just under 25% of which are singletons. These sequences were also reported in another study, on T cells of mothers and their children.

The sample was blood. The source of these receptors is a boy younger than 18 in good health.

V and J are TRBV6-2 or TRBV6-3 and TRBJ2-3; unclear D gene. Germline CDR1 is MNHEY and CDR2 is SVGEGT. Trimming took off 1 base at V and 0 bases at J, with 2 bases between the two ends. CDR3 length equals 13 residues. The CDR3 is CASSYWSTDTQYF. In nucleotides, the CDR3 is TGTGCCAGCAGTTACTGGAGCACAGATACGCAGTATTTT.

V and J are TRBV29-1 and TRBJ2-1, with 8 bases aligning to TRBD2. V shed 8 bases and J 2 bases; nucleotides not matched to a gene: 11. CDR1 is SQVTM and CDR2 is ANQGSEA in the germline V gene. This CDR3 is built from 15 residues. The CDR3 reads CSPSPAGDAYNEQFF. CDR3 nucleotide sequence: TGCAGCCCTTCGCCAGCGGGAGACGCCTACAATGAGCAGTTCTTC.

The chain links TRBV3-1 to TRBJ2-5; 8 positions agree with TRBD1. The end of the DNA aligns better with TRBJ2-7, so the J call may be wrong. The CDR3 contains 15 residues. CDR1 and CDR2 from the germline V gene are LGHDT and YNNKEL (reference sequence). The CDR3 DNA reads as TGTGCCAGCAGCCAACTGACAGGGGAGGCCTACGAGCAGTACTTC. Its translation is CASSQLTGEAYEQYF.

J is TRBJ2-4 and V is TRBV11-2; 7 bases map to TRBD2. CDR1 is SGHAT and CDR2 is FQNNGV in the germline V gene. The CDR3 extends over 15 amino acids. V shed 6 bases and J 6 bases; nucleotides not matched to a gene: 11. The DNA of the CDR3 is TGTGCCAGCAGTCCTATGCGGGGGTGGGGAAACATTCAGTACTTC. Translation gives CASSPMRGWGNIQYF.

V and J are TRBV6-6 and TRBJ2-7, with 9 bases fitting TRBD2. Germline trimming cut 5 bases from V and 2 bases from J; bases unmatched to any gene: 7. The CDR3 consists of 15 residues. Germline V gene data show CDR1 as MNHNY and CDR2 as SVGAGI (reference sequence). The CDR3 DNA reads TGTGCCAGCAGTCGCAAGCGGGAGGTAACCTACGAGCAGTACTTC. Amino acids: CASSRKREVTYEQYF.

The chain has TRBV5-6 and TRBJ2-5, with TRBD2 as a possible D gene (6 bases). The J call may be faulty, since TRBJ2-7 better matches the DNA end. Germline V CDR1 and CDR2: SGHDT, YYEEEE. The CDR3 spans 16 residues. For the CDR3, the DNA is TGTGCCAGCAGCCACGTTGCGGGACCCGTTACCTACGAGCAGTACTTC. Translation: CASSHVAGPVTYEQYF.

The CDR3 bases are TGCGCCAGTGGACAGGACATAGCCTACGAGCAGTACTTC. It translates to CASGQDIAYEQYF. V usage is TRBV5-1 and J usage is TRBJ2-7, with 7 bases lining up with TRBD1. V dropped 8 bases and J dropped 2; count of bases not matched to a gene: 7. The CDR3 consists of 13 residues. The germline V gene has CDR1 SGHRS and CDR2 YFSETQ.

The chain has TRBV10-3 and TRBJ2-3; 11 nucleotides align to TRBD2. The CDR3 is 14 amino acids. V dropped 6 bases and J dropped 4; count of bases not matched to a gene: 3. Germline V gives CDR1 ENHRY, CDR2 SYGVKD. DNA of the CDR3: TGTGCCATCAGCTTGACTAGCGGGGCAGATACGCAGTATTTT. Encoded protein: CAISLTSGADTQYF.

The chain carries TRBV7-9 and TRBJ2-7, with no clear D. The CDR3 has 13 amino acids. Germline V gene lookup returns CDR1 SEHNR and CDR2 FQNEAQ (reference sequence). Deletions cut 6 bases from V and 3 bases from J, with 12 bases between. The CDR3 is CASRDPTIYEQYF. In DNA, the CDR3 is TGTGCCAGCAGGGACCCGACAATCTACGAGCAGTACTTC.

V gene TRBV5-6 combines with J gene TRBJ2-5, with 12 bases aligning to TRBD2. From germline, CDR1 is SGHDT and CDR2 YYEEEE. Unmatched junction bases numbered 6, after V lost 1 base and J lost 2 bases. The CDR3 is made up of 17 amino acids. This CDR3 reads CASSLQASGRGQETQYF. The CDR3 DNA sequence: TGTGCCAGCAGCTTGCAGGCTAGCGGGAGGGGTCAAGAGACCCAGTACTTC.

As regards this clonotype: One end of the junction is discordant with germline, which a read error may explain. CDR3 amino acids: CASSWGDSYGQYF. As DNA, the CDR3 is TGCGCCAGCAGCTGGGGGGATTCCTACGGGCAGTACTTC. The chain has TRBV10-2 and TRBJ2-7, with D possibly matching TRBD2 (6 bases). Looked up from germline, CDR1 is WSHSY and CDR2 is SAAADI. This CDR3 has 13 residues.

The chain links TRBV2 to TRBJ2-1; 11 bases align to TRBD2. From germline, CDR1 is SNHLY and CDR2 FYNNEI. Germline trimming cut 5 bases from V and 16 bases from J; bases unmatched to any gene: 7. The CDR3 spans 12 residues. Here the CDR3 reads CASSNSGGVLFF. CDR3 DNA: TGTGCCAGCAGTAATAGCGGGGGGGTACTCTTCTTC.

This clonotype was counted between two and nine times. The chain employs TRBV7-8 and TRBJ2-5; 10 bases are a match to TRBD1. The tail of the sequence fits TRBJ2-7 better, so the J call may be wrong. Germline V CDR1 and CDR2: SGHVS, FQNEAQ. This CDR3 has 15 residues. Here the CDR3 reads CASTLRQGAAYEQYF. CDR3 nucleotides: TGTGCCAGCACCCTCAGACAGGGGGCCGCGTACGAGCAGTACTTC.

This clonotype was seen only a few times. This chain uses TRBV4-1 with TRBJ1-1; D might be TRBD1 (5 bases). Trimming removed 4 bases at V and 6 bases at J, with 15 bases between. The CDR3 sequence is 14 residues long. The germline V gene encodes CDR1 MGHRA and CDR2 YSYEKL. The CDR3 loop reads CASSRDGAVSEAFF. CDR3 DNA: TGCGCCAGCAGCCGAGATGGGGCAGTATCTGAAGCTTTCTTT.

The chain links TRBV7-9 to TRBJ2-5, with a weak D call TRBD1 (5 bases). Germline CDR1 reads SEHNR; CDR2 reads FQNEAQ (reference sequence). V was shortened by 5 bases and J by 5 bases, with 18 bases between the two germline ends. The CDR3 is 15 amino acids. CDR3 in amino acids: CASSPIPDIPETQYF. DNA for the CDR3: TGTGCCAGCAGCCCCATTCCGGACATTCCGGAGACCCAGTACTTC.

Here the CDR3 DNA reads TGTGCCAGCGGGGACCTTAGAGCAGATACGCAGTATTTT. Residues: CASGDLRADTQYF. The chain uses TRBV12-3 or TRBV12-4 and TRBJ2-3; the D gene could be TRBD1 or TRBD2 (5 bases each). This CDR3 is 13 amino acids long. V was cut by 8 bases and J by 4 bases, with 13 bases left in between.

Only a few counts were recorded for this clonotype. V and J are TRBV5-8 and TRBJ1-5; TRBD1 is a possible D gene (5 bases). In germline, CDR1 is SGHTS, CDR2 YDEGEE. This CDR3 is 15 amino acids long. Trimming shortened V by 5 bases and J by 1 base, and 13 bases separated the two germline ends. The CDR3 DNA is TGTGCCAGCAGGGCCCCCCAGGGAAGCAATCAGCCCCAGCATTTT. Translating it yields CASRAPQGSNQPQHF.

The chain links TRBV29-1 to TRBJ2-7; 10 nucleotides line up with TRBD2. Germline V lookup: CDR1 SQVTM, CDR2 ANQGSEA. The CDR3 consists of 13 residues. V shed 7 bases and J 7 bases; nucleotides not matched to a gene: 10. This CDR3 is CSAVTSGSEEQYF. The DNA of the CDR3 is TGCAGCGCCGTGACTAGCGGGTCTGAAGAGCAGTACTTC.

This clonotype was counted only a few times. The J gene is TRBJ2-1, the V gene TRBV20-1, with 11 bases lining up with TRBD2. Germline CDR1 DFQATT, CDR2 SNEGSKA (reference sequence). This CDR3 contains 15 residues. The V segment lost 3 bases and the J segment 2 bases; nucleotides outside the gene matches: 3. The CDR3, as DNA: TGCAGTGCTAGGGATAGCGGGGGGGCCTACAATGAGCAGTTCTTC. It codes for CSARDSGGAYNEQFF.

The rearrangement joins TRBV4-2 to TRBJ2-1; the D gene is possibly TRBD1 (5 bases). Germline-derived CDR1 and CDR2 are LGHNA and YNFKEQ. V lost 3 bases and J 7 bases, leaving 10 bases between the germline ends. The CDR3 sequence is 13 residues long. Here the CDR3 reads CASSQLQGNEQFF. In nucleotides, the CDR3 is TGTGCCAGCAGCCAGCTGCAGGGAAATGAGCAGTTCTTC.

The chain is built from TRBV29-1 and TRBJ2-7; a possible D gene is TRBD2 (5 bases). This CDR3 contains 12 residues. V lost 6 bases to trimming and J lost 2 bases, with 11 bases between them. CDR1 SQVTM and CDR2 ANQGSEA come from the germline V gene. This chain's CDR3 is CSVLDFTYEQYF. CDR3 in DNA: TGCAGCGTCTTGGACTTTACCTACGAGCAGTACTTC.

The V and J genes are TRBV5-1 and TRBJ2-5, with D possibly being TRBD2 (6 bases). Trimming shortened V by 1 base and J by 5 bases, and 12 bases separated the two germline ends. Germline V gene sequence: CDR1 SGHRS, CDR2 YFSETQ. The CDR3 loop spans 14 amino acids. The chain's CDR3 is CASSLLGEEETQYF. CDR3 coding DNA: TGCGCCAGCAGCTTGTTGGGGGAGGAGGAGACCCAGTACTTC.

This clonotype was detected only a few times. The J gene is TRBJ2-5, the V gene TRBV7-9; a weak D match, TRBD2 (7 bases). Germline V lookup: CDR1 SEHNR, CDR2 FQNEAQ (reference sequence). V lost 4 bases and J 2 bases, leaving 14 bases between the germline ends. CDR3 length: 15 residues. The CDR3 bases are TGTGCCAGCAGCTCCGGCGGGGGCCATCAAGAGACCCAGTACTTC. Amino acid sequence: CASSSGGGHQETQYF.

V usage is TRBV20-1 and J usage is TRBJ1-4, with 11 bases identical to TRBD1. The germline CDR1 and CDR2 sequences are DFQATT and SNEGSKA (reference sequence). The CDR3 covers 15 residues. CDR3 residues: CATRGAGQGDRKLFF. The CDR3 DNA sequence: TGCGCCACGCGGGGGGCGGGACAGGGGGATCGGAAACTGTTTTTT.

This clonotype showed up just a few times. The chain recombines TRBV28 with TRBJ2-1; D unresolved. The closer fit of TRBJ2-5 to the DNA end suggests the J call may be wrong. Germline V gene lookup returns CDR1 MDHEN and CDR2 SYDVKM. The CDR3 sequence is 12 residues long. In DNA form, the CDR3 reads TGTGCCAGCAGTGCGACGGCGGAGACCCAGTACTTC. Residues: CASSATAETQYF.

The CDR3 bases are TGTGCCAGCAGCTTACCGAGCGGGAGCTCCTACAATGAGCAGTTCTTC. This sequence encodes CASSLPSGSSYNEQFF. The chain joins TRBV7-2 to TRBJ2-1, with TRBD2 matching 8 bases. In germline, CDR1 is SGHTA, CDR2 FQGNSA. Trimming removed 2 bases from V and 0 bases from J; junction bases left unmatched: 3. The CDR3 extends over 16 amino acids.

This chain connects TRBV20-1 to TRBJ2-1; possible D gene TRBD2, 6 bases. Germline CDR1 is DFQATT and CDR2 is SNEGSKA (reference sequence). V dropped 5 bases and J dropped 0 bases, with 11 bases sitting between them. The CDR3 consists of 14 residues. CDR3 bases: TGCAGTGCTTGGGACGGGAGCTCCTACAATGAGCAGTTCTTC. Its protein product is CSAWDGSSYNEQFF.

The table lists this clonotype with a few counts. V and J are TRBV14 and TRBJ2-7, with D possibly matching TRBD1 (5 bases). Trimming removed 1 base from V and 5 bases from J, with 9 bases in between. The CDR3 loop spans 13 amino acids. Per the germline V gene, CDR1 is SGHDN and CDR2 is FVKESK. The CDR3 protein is CASSQGGFHEQYF. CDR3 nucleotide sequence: TGTGCCAGCAGCCAAGGGGGCTTCCACGAGCAGTACTTC. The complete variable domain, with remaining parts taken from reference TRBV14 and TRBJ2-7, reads EAGVTQFPSHSVIEKGQTVTLRCDPISGHDNLYWYRRVMGKEIKFLLHFVKESKQDESGMPNNRFLAERTGGTYSTLKVQPAELEDSGVYFCASSQGGFHEQYFGPGTRLTVT.